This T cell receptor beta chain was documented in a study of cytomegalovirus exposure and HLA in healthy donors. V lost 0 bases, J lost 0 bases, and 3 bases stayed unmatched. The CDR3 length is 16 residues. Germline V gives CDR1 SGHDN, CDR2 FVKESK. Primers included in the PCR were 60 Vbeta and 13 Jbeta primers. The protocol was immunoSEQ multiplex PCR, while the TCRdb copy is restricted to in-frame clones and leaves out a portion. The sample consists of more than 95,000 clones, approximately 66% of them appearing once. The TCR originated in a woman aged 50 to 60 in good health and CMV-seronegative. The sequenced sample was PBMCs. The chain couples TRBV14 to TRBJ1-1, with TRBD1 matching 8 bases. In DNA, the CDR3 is TGTGCCAGCAGCCAAGATTTGGGACAGGTGAACACTGAAGCTTTCTTT. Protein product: CASSQDLGQVNTEAFF.